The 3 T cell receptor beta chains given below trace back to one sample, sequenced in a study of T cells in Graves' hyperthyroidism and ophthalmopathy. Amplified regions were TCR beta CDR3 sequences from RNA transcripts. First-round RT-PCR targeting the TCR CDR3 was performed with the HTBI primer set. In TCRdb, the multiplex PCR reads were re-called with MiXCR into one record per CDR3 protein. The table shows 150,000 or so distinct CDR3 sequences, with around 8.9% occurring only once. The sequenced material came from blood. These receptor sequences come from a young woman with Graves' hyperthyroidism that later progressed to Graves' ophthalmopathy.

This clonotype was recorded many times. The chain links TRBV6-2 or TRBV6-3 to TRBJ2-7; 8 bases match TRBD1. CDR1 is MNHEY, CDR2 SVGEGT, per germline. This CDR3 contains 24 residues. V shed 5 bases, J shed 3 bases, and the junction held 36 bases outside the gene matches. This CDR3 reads CASSPSFGFPSSGQDTSRSYEQYF. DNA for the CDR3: TGTGCCAGCAGTCCTTCCTTTGGATTTCCGAGTTCGGGACAGGACACAAGTAGGAGCTACGAGCAGTACTTC.

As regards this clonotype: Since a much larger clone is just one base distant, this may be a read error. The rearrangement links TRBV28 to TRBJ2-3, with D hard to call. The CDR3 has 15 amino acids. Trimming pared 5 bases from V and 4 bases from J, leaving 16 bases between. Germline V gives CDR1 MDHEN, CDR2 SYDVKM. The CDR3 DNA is TGTGCCAGCAGTCTGATGGGTAATATTGCAGATACGCAGTATTTT. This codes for CASSLMGNIADTQYF.

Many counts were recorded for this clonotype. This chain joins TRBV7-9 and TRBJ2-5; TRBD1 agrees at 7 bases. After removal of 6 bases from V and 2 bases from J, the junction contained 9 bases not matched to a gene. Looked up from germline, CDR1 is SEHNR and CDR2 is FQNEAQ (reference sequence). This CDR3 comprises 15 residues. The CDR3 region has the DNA TGTGCCAGCAGTGACAGGGCGAGAGGACAAGAGACCCAGTACTTC. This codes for CASSDRARGQETQYF. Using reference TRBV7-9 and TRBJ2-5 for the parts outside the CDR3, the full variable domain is DTGVSQNPRHKITKRGQNVTFRCDPISEHNRLYWYRQTLGQGPEFLTYFQNEAQLEKSRLLSDRFSAERPKGSFSTLEIQRTEQGDSAMYLCASSDRARGQETQYFGPGTRLLVL.